What follows are 21 T cell receptor beta chains derived from one specimen sequenced in a study of blood T cell repertoires in COVID-19. Assay: immunoSEQ multiplex PCR; the TCRdb copy retains only in-frame clones and omits some. The sample shows a few hundred thousand clones, approximately 80% of them seen only once. Sequenced input: peripheral blood. All receptors derive from a woman aged 40 to 50 who had recovered from COVID-19.

V is TRBV5-4 and J is TRBJ2-7; D is possibly TRBD1 (6 bases). The V end lost 4 bases, the J end lost 5 bases, and 16 bases lay between the germline ends. CDR1 and CDR2 from the germline V gene are SGHNT and YYREEE (reference sequence). This CDR3 region has 14 residues. The CDR3 nucleotides read TGTGCCAGCAGCCCTACAGGGTTTTTGGACGAGCAGTACTTC. Amino acids: CASSPTGFLDEQYF.

The chain employs TRBV28 and TRBJ1-1; TRBD1 is a possible D gene (5 bases). The germline CDR1 and CDR2 sequences are MDHEN and SYDVKM. This CDR3 is built from 13 residues. V lost 4 bases to trimming and J lost 1 base, with 7 bases between them. The CDR3 is CASSSRENTEAFF. For the CDR3, the DNA is TGTGCCAGCAGTTCCAGGGAGAACACTGAAGCTTTCTTT.

This clone appeared a single time. The chain couples TRBV30 to TRBJ1-6, with D possibly TRBD1 on 6 matching bases. Deletions cut 4 bases from V and 9 bases from J, with 19 bases between. The CDR3 length is 15 residues. Germline assignment: CDR1 GTSNPN and CDR2 SVGIG (reference sequence). The CDR3 nucleotides read TGTGCCTGGAATTCCGGGACACAGAGTCGTTCACCCCTCCACTTT. Its translation is CAWNSGTQSRSPLHF.

This clone occurred once. This chain links TRBV12-3 or TRBV12-4 with TRBJ1-4; D call uncertain. The CDR3 spans 13 residues. Trimming pared 3 bases from V and 8 bases from J, leaving 10 bases between. The CDR3 here is CASSFTGPEKLFF. In nucleotides, the CDR3 is TGTGCCAGCAGTTTCACGGGTCCCGAAAAACTGTTTTTT.

V and J are TRBV5-1 and TRBJ2-3; 15 bases are shared with TRBD2. The CDR3 has 17 residues. CDR1 is SGHRS and CDR2 is YFSETQ in the germline V gene. V shed 4 bases and J 4 bases; nucleotides not matched to a gene: 7. CDR3: CASSEYGTSGGSDTQYF. The CDR3 DNA follows: TGCGCCAGCAGCGAATACGGGACTAGCGGGGGGTCAGATACGCAGTATTTT.

The chain carries TRBV7-2 and TRBJ1-6; 7 bases fit TRBD1. This CDR3 has 14 residues. Germline CDR1 and CDR2: SGHTA and FQGNSA. Germline trimming cut 6 bases from V and 8 bases from J; bases unmatched to any gene: 7. The CDR3 DNA is TGTGCCAGCAGGGCGACAGGGTTAGATTCACCCCTCCACTTT. It codes for CASRATGLDSPLHF.

J is TRBJ2-3 and V is TRBV19, with a possible D match to TRBD2 (6 bases). CDR3 length equals 15 residues. Germline V gives CDR1 LNHDA, CDR2 SQIVND (reference sequence). Trimming pared 1 base from V and 6 bases from J, leaving 14 bases between. Written as DNA, the CDR3 is TGTGCCAGTAGTATAGGGGGGAACCGGGGGGATACGCAGTATTTT. This translates into CASSIGGNRGDTQYF.

The rearrangement joins TRBV7-2 to TRBJ2-1; D perhaps matches TRBD2 (5 bases). This CDR3 is built from 13 residues. CDR1 is SGHTA and CDR2 is FQGNSA in the germline V gene. Trimming cost V 1 base and J 8 bases, with 9 bases left between them. CDR3 bases: TGTGCCAGCAGCTTAGTAGCCGGGGATGAGCAGTTCTTC. Translated: CASSLVAGDEQFF.

The V call is TRBV5-1, the J call TRBJ1-1, with 8 bases matching TRBD1. The length of the CDR3 is 15 residues. J was trimmed by 1 base and V by 0 bases; bases with no gene match: 2. Germline V gene data show CDR1 as SGHRS and CDR2 as YFSETQ. CDR3 in amino acids: CASSLDGQGNTEAFF. The CDR3 DNA follows: TGCGCCAGCAGCTTGGATGGACAGGGGAACACTGAAGCTTTCTTT.

This clone was recorded only once. Different DNA sequences within this sample yield the same CDR3. V usage is TRBV9 and J usage is TRBJ1-1; 8 bases line up with TRBD1. The germline gives CDR1 SGDLS, CDR2 YYNGEE. Losses at the gene ends were 3 bases for V and 1 base for J; bases not matched to a gene: 2. The CDR3 is made up of 14 amino acids. As DNA, the CDR3 is TGTGCCAGCAGCGGCGACAGGGGGAACACTGAAGCTTTCTTT. It yields the protein CASSGDRGNTEAFF.

This clone was picked up a small number of times. The chain joins TRBV5-1 to TRBJ1-4; D perhaps matches TRBD1 (5 bases). The V end was cut by 9 bases, the J end by 5 bases, with 20 bases between. CDR1 is SGHRS and CDR2 is YFSETQ in the germline V gene. The CDR3 has 15 amino acids. CDR3 region: CATTRLGGGNEKLFF. The CDR3 nucleotides are TGCGCCACCACACGGCTTGGGGGAGGCAATGAAAAACTGTTTTTT.

The gene calls are TRBV18 and TRBJ2-7, with 7 bases fitting TRBD1. V lost 3 bases, J lost 0 bases, and 2 bases stayed unmatched. The CDR3 extends over 14 amino acids. Germline V gene lookup returns CDR1 KGHSH and CDR2 LQKENI. The CDR3 here is CASSPGDSSYEQYF. The CDR3 nucleotides are TGTGCCAGCTCACCGGGGGACAGCTCCTACGAGCAGTACTTC.

The chain recombines TRBV29-1 with TRBJ1-2; 9 bases are a match to TRBD1. Per germline, CDR1 SQVTM and CDR2 ANQGSEA. V gave up 3 bases and J gave up 6 bases; unmatched junction bases: 23. The CDR3 totals 19 residues. CDR3 loop: CSVDSPPGGQGSIADGYTF. The CDR3 DNA is TGCAGCGTTGATTCCCCCCCCGGCGGACAGGGGAGTATTGCGGATGGCTACACCTTC.

In this sample, this clone turned up once. The chain recombines TRBV25-1 with TRBJ2-7, with 10 bases aligning to TRBD2. Germline trimming cut 3 bases from V and 3 bases from J; bases unmatched to any gene: 5. Germline assignment: CDR1 MGHDK and CDR2 SYGVNS. CDR3 length: 15 amino acids. The CDR3 here is CASSEISGGFYEQYF. CDR3 bases: TGTGCCAGCAGTGAGATTAGCGGGGGGTTCTACGAGCAGTACTTC.

This sequence joins TRBV7-9 and TRBJ1-2, with D unresolved. This CDR3 region has 12 residues. Trimming left V 1 base short and J 8 bases short, with 8 bases between. Per germline, CDR1 SEHNR and CDR2 FQNEAQ (reference sequence). The CDR3 spells CASSLDLGGYTF. The CDR3 nucleotides are TGTGCCAGCAGCTTAGACTTGGGCGGCTACACCTTC.

This clone was counted only a few times. The V gene is TRBV11-2, the J gene TRBJ1-1; no definite D call. V was clipped by 5 bases and J by 1 base, with 14 bases between them. From germline, CDR1 is SGHAT and CDR2 FQNNGV. The CDR3 has 15 residues. CDR3 sequence: CASSPQVLGNTEAFF. The CDR3 region has the DNA TGTGCCAGCAGCCCCCAGGTACTGGGGAACACTGAAGCTTTCTTT. Complete variable domain (other parts from reference TRBV11-2 and TRBJ1-1): EAGVAQSPRYKIIEKRQSVAFWCNPISGHATLYWYQQILGQGPKLLIQFQNNGVVDDSQLPKDRFSAERLKGVDSTLKIQPAKLEDSAVYLCASSPQVLGNTEAFFGQGTRLTVV.

V and J are TRBV4-2 and TRBJ2-3; TRBD1 aligns across 9 bases. This CDR3 is 16 amino acids long. The germline gives CDR1 LGHNA, CDR2 YNFKEQ. The V segment lost 0 bases and the J segment 1 base; nucleotides outside the gene matches: 2. This chain's CDR3 is CASSQDRTGGTDTQYF. The CDR3 bases are TGTGCCAGCAGCCAAGATAGGACAGGGGGCACAGATACGCAGTATTTT.

The rearrangement links TRBV18 to TRBJ2-1, with a possible D match to TRBD1 (6 bases). The germline V and J ends were trimmed by 3 bases and 8 bases, with 17 bases remaining between them. The germline V gene has CDR1 KGHSH and CDR2 LQKENI. The CDR3 consists of 15 residues. The CDR3 DNA follows: TGTGCCAGCTCACCGACAGGAAGAAGTATCTATGAGCAGTTCTTC. This codes for CASSPTGRSIYEQFF.

This clone was observed once. This sequence joins TRBV5-1 and TRBJ2-5, with 10 bases fitting TRBD1. Germline CDR1 reads SGHRS; CDR2 reads YFSETQ. V lost 4 bases and J lost 5; bases outside the gene matches: 8. This CDR3 contains 15 residues. The CDR3 protein is CASSASGTGDETQYF. For the CDR3, the DNA is TGCGCCAGCAGCGCAAGCGGGACAGGGGACGAGACCCAGTACTTC.

This clone was observed a single time. This CDR3 reads CATSRDAGAEINTQYF. The CDR3 DNA sequence: TGTGCCACCAGCAGAGACGCAGGGGCCGAAATAAATACGCAGTATTTT. The chain has TRBV15 and TRBJ2-3, with a possible D match to TRBD1 (6 bases). From germline, CDR1 is LNHNV and CDR2 YYDKDF (reference sequence). There are 16 residues in the CDR3. Trimming cost V 0 bases and J 7 bases, with 17 bases left between them. The entire variable domain, with the rest obtained from reference TRBV15 and TRBJ2-3, is as follows: DAMVIQNPRYQVTQFGKPVTLSCSQTLNHNVMYWYQQKSSQAPKLLFHYYDKDFNNEADTPDNFQSRRPNTSFCFLDIRSPGLGDTAMYLCATSRDAGAEINTQYFGPGTRLTVL.

This clone was counted only a few times. This rearrangement joins TRBV7-2 to TRBJ1-2, with 9 bases identical to TRBD1. The trim removed 1 base at V and 8 bases at J, leaving 5 bases unmatched. This CDR3 spans 14 amino acids. The germline V gene encodes CDR1 SGHTA and CDR2 FQGNSA. CDR3 loop: CASSLDGTGKGYTF. The CDR3 DNA sequence: TGTGCCAGCAGCTTAGATGGGACAGGGAAGGGCTACACCTTC.